This T cell receptor beta chain was profiled in a study of control samples from healthy donors and cancer patients. Trimming left V 4 bases short and J 4 bases short, with 8 bases between. This CDR3 is built from 13 residues. From germline, CDR1 is KGHSH and CDR2 LQKENI. The method was immunoSEQ multiplex PCR; TCRdb's version includes in-frame clones alone and lacks a portion of them. The table shows roughly 51,000 clones, with roughly 90% occurring only once. The receptor's source is a man in his forties with colorectal cancer. J is TRBJ1-5 and V is TRBV18; D call uncertain. The specimen was PBMCs. The CDR3 sequence is CASSREGNQPQHF. The CDR3 nucleotides are TGTGCCAGCTCACGCGAGGGAAATCAGCCCCAGCATTTT. The whole variable domain, filled in from reference TRBV18 and TRBJ1-5, reads NAGVMQNPRHLVRRRGQEARLRCSPMKGHSHVYWYRQLPEEGLKFMVYLQKENIIDESGMPKERFSAEFPKEGPSILRIQQVVRGDSAAYFCASSREGNQPQHFGDGTRLSIL.